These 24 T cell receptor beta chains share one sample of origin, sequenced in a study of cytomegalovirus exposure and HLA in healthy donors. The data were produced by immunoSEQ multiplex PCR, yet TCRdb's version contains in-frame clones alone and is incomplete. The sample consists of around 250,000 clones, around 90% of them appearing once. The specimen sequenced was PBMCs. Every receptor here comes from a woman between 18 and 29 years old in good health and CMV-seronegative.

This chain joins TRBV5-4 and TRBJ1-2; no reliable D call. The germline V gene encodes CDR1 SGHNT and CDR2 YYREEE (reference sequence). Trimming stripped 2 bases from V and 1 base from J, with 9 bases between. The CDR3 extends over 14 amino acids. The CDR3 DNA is TGTGCCAGCAGCTTAGAGGATTTTAACTATGGCTACACCTTC. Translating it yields CASSLEDFNYGYTF.

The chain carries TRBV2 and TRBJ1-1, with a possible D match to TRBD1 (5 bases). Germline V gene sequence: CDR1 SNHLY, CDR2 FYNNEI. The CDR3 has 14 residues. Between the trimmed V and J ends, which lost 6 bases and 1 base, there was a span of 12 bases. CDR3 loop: CASRAGSGNTEAFF. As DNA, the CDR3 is TGTGCCAGCAGGGCAGGGTCGGGGAACACTGAAGCTTTCTTT. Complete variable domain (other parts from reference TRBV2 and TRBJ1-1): EPEVTQTPSHQVTQMGQEVILRCVPISNHLYFYWYRQILGQKVEFLVSFYNNEISEKSEIFDDQFSVERPDGSNFTLKIRSTKLEDSAMYFCASRAGSGNTEAFFGQGTRLTVV.

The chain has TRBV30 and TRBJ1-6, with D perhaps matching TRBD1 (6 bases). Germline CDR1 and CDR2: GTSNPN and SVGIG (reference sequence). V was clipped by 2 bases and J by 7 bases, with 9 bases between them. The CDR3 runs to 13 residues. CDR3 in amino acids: CAWSRGANSPLHF. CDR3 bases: TGTGCCTGGAGTCGGGGGGCCAATTCACCCCTCCACTTT.

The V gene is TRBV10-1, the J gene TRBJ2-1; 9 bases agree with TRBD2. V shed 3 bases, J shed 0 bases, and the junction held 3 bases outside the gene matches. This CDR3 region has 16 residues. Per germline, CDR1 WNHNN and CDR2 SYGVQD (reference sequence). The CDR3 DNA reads TGCGCCAGCAGTGACTATAGCGGGAGCTCCTACAATGAGCAGTTCTTC. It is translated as CASSDYSGSSYNEQFF.

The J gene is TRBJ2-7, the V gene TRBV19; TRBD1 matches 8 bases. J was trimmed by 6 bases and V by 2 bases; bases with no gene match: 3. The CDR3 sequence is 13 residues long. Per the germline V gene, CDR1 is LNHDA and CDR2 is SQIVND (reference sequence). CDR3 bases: TGTGCCAGTAGTATAACAGGGGGGAGCGAGCAGTACGTC. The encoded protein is CASSITGGSEQYV.

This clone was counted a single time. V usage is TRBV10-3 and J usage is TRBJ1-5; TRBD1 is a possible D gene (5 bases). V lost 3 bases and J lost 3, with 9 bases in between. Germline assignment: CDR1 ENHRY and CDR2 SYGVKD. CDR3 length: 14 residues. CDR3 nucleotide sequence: TGTGCCATCAGTGACGGGGGGGACAATCAGCCCCAGCATTTT. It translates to CAISDGGDNQPQHF.

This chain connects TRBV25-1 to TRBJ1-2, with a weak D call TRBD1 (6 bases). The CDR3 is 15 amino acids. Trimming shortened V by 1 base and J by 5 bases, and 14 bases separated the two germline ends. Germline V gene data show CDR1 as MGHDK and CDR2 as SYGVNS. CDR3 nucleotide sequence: TGTGCCAGCAGTGAATCGGCAGGGAGGGGGTATGGCTACACCTTC. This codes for CASSESAGRGYGYTF.

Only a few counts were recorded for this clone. CDR3 sequence (DNA): TGTGCCAGCGTTCAGGTCCCCACTGAAGCTTTCTTT. The encoded protein is CASVQVPTEAFF. V gene TRBV28 combines with J gene TRBJ1-1; D is uncertain. CDR1 and CDR2 (germline): MDHEN, SYDVKM. Trimming took 8 bases from V and 4 from J, leaving 11 bases between them. This CDR3 comprises 12 residues. The full variable domain, its missing parts supplied by reference TRBV28 and TRBJ1-1, is DVKVTQSSRYLVKRTGEKVFLECVQDMDHENMFWYRQDPGLGLRLIYFSYDVKMKEKGDIPEGYSVSREKKERFSLILESASTNQTSMYLCASVQVPTEAFFGQGTRLTVV.

CDR3 in DNA: TGTGCCAGCAGTTTCAGAACTGGAAACACCATATATTTT. Protein product: CASSFRTGNTIYF. The chain is built from TRBV28 and TRBJ1-3, with D hard to call. V was shortened by 3 bases and J by 2 bases, with 5 bases between the two germline ends. The CDR3 totals 13 residues. The germline gives CDR1 MDHEN, CDR2 SYDVKM.

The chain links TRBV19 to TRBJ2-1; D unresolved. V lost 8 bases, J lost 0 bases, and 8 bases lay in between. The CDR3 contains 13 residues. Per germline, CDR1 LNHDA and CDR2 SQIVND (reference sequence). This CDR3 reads CASGVSSYNEQFF. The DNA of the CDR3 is TGTGCCAGTGGAGTCTCCTCCTACAATGAGCAGTTCTTC.

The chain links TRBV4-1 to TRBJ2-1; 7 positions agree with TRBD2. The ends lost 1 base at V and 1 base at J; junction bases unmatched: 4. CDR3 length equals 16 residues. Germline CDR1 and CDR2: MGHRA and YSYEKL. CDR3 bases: TGCGCCAGCAGCCAAGCAGGCGGGGGTTCCTACAATGAGCAGTTCTTC. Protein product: CASSQAGGGSYNEQFF.

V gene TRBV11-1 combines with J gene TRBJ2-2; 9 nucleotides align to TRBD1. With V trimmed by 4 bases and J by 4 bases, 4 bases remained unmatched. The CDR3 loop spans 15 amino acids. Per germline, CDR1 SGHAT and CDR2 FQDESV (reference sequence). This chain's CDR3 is CASSSYRGRTGELFF. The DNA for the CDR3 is TGTGCCAGCAGCTCCTACAGGGGGCGCACCGGGGAGCTGTTTTTT.

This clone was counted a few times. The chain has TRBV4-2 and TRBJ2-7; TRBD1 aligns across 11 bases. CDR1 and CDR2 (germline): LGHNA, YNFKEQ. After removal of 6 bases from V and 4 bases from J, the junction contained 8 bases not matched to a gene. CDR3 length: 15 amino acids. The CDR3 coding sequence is TGTGCCAGCAGAGGAACCGGGACAGGGGGGTACGAGCAGTACTTC. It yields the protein CASRGTGTGGYEQYF.

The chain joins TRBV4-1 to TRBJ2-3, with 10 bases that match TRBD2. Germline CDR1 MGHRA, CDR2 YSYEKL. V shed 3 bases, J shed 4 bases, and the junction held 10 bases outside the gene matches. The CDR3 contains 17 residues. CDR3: CASSHRSGGALADTQYF. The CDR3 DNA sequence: TGCGCCAGCAGCCATAGGAGCGGGGGGGCCTTGGCAGATACGCAGTATTTT.

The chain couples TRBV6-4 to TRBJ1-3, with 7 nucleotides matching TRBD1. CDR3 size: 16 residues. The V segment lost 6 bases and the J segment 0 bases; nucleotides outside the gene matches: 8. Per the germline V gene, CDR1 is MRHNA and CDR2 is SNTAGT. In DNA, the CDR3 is TGTGCCAGCAGCAGACAGGGCCTGCACTCTGGAAACACCATATATTTT. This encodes CASSRQGLHSGNTIYF.

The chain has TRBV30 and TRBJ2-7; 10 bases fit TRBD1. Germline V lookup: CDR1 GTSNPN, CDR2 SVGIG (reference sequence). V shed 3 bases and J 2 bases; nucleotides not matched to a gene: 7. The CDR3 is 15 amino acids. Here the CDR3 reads CAWSLGTGVPYEQYF. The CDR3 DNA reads TGTGCCTGGAGCCTGGGGACAGGGGTGCCCTACGAGCAGTACTTC.

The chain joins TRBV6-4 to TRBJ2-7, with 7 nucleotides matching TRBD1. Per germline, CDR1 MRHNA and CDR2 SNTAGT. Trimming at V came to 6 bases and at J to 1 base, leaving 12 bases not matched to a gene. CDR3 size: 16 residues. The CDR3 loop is CASSDEGTAVSYEQYF. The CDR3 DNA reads TGTGCCAGCAGCGACGAAGGGACAGCCGTTTCCTACGAGCAGTACTTC.

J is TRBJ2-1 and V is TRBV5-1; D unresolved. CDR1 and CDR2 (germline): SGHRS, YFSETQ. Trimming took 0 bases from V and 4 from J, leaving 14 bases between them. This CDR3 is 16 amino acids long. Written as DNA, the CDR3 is TGCGCCAGCAGCTTGGCCCCGGTTTCCCGATACAATGAGCAGTTCTTC. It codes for CASSLAPVSRYNEQFF.

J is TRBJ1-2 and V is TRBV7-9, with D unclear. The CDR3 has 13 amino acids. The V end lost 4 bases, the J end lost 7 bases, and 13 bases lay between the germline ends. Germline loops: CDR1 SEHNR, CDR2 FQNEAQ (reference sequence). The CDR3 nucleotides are TGTGCCAGCAGCTCAGAAGAGGGAGCTGGCTACACCTTC. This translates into CASSSEEGAGYTF.

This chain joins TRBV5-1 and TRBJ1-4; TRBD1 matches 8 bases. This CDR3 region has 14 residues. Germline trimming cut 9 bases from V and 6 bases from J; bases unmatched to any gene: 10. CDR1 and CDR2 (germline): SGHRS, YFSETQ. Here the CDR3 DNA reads TGCGCCACTAAGGAAGGGACAGGTTATGAAAAACTGTTTTTT. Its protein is CATKEGTGYEKLFF. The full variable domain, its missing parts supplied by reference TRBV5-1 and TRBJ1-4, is KAGVTQTPRYLIKTRGQQVTLSCSPISGHRSVSWYQQTPGQGLQFLFEYFSETQRNKGNFPGRFSGRQFSNSRSEMNVSTLELGDSALYLCATKEGTGYEKLFFGSGTQLSVL.

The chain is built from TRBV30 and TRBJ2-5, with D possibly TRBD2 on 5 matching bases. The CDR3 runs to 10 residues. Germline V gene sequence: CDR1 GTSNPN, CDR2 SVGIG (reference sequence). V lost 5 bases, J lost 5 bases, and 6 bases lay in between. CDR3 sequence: CAWGEETQYF. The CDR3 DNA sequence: TGTGCCTGGGGGGAGGAGACCCAGTACTTC.

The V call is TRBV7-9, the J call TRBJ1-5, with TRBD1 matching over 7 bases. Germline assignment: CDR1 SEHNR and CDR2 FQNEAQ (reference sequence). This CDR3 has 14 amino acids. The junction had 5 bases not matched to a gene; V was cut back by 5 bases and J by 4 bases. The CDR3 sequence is CASSQGQQNQPQHF. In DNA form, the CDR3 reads TGTGCCAGCAGCCAGGGACAGCAGAATCAGCCCCAGCATTTT.

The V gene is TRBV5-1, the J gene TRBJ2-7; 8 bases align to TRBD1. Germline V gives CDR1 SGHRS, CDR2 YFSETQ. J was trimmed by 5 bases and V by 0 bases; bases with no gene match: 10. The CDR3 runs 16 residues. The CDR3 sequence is CASSLGQGAAVNEQYV. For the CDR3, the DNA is TGCGCCAGCAGCTTGGGGCAGGGGGCAGCAGTTAACGAGCAGTACGTC.

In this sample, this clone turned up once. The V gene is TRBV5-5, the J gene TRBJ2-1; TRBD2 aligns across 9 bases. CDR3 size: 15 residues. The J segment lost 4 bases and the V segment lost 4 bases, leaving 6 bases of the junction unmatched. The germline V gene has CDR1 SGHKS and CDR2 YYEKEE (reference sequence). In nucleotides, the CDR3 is TGTGCCAGCAGCCCTCAGCGGGGGGCTTACAATGAGCAGTTCTTC. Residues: CASSPQRGAYNEQFF.